Described below is a single TCR beta chain sequence and its context. Its specificity is not known. Vbeta (60) and Jbeta (13) primers were used in the PCR. The data were produced by immunoSEQ multiplex PCR, yet TCRdb's version contains in-frame clones alone and is incomplete. The sample holds around 35,000 clones; 81% are singletons and the top ten take around a tenth. The data originate from a study of cytomegalovirus exposure and HLA in healthy donors. Study-level findings and limits: As immune exposure information, only CMV serostatus was available. In a later analysis, TCR association rates varied by HLA locus: DRB1 most, HLA-C fewest. The study put 150 or so TCR beta chains on its list as cytomegalovirus-associated. It was reported in a later analysis that an Asian-associated ancestry cluster showed fewer N-insertions than the 666-donor mean.

In germline, CDR1 is SGHDT, CDR2 YYEEEE. The CDR3 sequence is 18 residues long. V shed 1 base, J shed 0 bases, and the junction held 7 bases outside the gene matches. Sequencing was done on a sample of PBMCs. The chain combines TRBV5-6 with TRBJ2-3; 11 nucleotides line up with TRBD2. The origin of this receptor is a woman between 40 and 55 years old in good health and CMV-seronegative. CDR3 bases: TGTGCCAGCAGCTTGCGGCTAGCGGGGGGCCCTAGCACAGATACGCAGTATTTT. It translates to CASSLRLAGGPSTDTQYF.